These 14 T cell receptor beta chains originate from one sample sequenced in a study of blood T cell dynamics during melanoma immunotherapy. Time point given: week 3, after first cycle of checkpoint inhibitor. The assay was immunoSEQ multiplex PCR, and TCRdb's table has in-frame clones only and misses some. Of fewer than 12,000 clones detected, about 87% appear once; the ten largest clones hold 6.9%. Specimen: blood, collected from a patient treated with checkpoint blockade. The receptors were sampled from a human donor with melanoma.

The chain has TRBV7-2 and TRBJ2-5; a possible D gene is TRBD1 (5 bases). The germline V gene encodes CDR1 SGHTA and CDR2 FQGNSA. Trimming shortened V by 2 bases and J by 4 bases, and 5 bases separated the two germline ends. The CDR3 loop spans 12 amino acids. CDR3 in amino acids: CASSLRGETQYF. The DNA for the CDR3 is TGTGCCAGCAGCTTAAGGGGAGAGACCCAGTACTTC.

The V and J genes are TRBV5-4 and TRBJ2-6; a weak D match, TRBD1 (5 bases). There are 14 residues in the CDR3. Germline loops: CDR1 SGHNT, CDR2 YYREEE (reference sequence). The ends were cut back, 5 bases at V and 3 bases at J, with 9 bases in the middle. CDR3 loop: CASSGQGGANVLTF. CDR3 bases: TGTGCCAGCAGTGGCCAGGGTGGGGCCAACGTCCTGACTTTC.

CDR3 coding DNA: TGTGCCTGGGGCGAGCGGATCGCGTACGAGCAGTACGTC. Its protein product is CAWGERIAYEQYV. The chain carries TRBV30 and TRBJ2-7, with D maybe TRBD2 (5 bases). The V gene's germline CDR1 is GTSNPN and CDR2 SVGIG (reference sequence). V was pared by 5 bases and J by 4 bases, with 15 bases between. This CDR3 is 13 amino acids long.

The V call is TRBV29-1, the J call TRBJ1-1; the D gene is possibly TRBD1 (5 bases). The CDR3 is 14 residues long. The V end was cut by 5 bases, the J end by 2 bases, with 15 bases between. Germline lookup yields CDR1 SQVTM and CDR2 ANQGSEA. CDR3 nucleotide sequence: TGCAGCGTTATTCTGGATGGGGGAAACACTGAAGCTTTCTTT. As protein: CSVILDGGNTEAFF.

The rearrangement uses TRBV5-1 and TRBJ2-3, with 7 bases fitting TRBD2. From germline, CDR1 is SGHRS and CDR2 YFSETQ. The CDR3 consists of 13 residues. Trimming took 4 bases from V and 4 from J; bases not matched to a gene: 3. The CDR3, as DNA: TGCGCCAGCAGCGGGACTATTCCAGATACGCAGTATTTT. It specifies CASSGTIPDTQYF.

V gene TRBV4-3 combines with J gene TRBJ1-1; TRBD1 aligns across 10 bases. The germline CDR1 and CDR2 sequences are LGHNA and YSLEER. CDR3 size: 16 residues. The V and J ends lost 3 bases and 5 bases, in that order; junction bases with no gene match: 9. CDR3 DNA: TGCGCCAGCAGCCAGGCTCTTGGGACAGGGGAAACTGAAGCTTTCTTT. Translation: CASSQALGTGETEAFF.

The V and J genes are TRBV18 and TRBJ2-2; 10 positions agree with TRBD1. V lost 4 bases to trimming and J lost 4 bases; unmatched junction nucleotides: 3. The CDR3 length is 15 residues. Germline V gives CDR1 KGHSH, CDR2 LQKENI. The DNA of the CDR3 is TGTGCCAGCTCACGGGGACAGGGGACCACCGGGGAGCTGTTTTTT. Protein sequence: CASSRGQGTTGELFF.

The rearrangement joins TRBV5-1 to TRBJ2-5; TRBD1 might be the D (5 bases). CDR1 is SGHRS, CDR2 YFSETQ, per germline. The CDR3 runs 16 residues. V lost 0 bases and J lost 2, with 14 bases in between. The CDR3 sequence is CASSLARVGGQETQYF. CDR3 coding DNA: TGCGCCAGCAGCTTGGCCAGGGTGGGTGGTCAAGAGACCCAGTACTTC.

The rearrangement uses TRBV29-1 and TRBJ2-7; perhaps TRBD1 as D (5 bases). Germline V CDR1 and CDR2: SQVTM, ANQGSEA. Trimming shortened V by 8 bases and J by 4 bases, and 15 bases separated the two germline ends. The CDR3 extends over 12 amino acids. Written as DNA, the CDR3 is TGCAGCTGCAAACAGGACGGGTACGAGCAGTACTTC. Translation: CSCKQDGYEQYF.

The chain is built from TRBV11-1 and TRBJ1-2, with D possibly TRBD1 on 6 matching bases. The V end was cut by 5 bases, the J end by 0 bases, with 10 bases between. CDR1 is SGHAT and CDR2 is FQDESV in the germline V gene (reference sequence). The CDR3 is 14 amino acids. The CDR3 spells CASSPGHTNYGYTF. CDR3 nucleotides: TGTGCCAGCAGCCCGGGACACACTAACTATGGCTACACCTTC.

The genes are TRBV14 and TRBJ2-1; D is unclear. Trimming removed 0 bases at V and 5 bases at J, with 11 bases between. The CDR3 consists of 15 residues. Germline-derived CDR1 and CDR2 are SGHDN and FVKESK. The CDR3 DNA sequence: TGTGCCAGCAGCCAAGATCTCGGGTGGGACAATGAGCAGTTCTTC. It codes for CASSQDLGWDNEQFF.

The chain employs TRBV6-6 and TRBJ1-6; 7 positions match TRBD1. Germline values: CDR1 MNHNY, CDR2 SVGAGI (reference sequence). This CDR3 contains 13 residues. The J segment lost 11 bases and the V segment lost 5 bases, leaving 6 bases of the junction unmatched. CDR3 sequence: CASSDRAVAPLHF. In nucleotides, the CDR3 is TGTGCCAGCAGTGACAGGGCGGTGGCACCCCTCCACTTT.

The chain carries TRBV2 and TRBJ2-1; maybe TRBD1 (6 bases). Trimming removed 3 bases at V and 3 bases at J, with 9 bases between. Germline V CDR1 and CDR2: SNHLY, FYNNEI. The CDR3 runs 14 residues. The CDR3 nucleotides read TGTGCCAGCAGTGAGGGCAGGGGCTACAATGAGCAGTTCTTC. It translates to CASSEGRGYNEQFF.

The chain is built from TRBV15 and TRBJ2-2, with D possibly TRBD1 on 5 matching bases. V gave up 2 bases and J gave up 2 bases, with 15 bases separating them. CDR1 and CDR2 from the germline V gene are LNHNV and YYDKDF (reference sequence). The CDR3 contains 17 residues. The CDR3 nucleotides read TGTGCCACCAGCAGACTACCAGGGCAGGCAAACACCGGGGAGCTGTTTTTT. This codes for CATSRLPGQANTGELFF.